Given below is one TCR beta chain in context. This sample is drawn from a study of blood T cell repertoires in COVID-19. Study as a whole: Sources were T cells, B-cell-depleted T cells, or PBMCs; the material itself was cDNA or gDNA.

TCRdb keeps only in-frame clones here, not all; method: immunoSEQ multiplex PCR. The data show about 310,000 clones, with 75% to 90% seen just once and roughly 8.9% held by the top ten. This receptor was taken from a woman aged 40 to 50 who had recovered from COVID-19. Specimen: PBMCs or T cells enriched from blood (not recorded which).

CDR3 region: CANKDRNGYTF. The CDR3 DNA reads as TGCGCCAACAAAGACAGGAATGGCTACACCTTC. The rearrangement joins TRBV5-1 to TRBJ1-2; maybe TRBD1 (6 bases). CDR3 length: 11 residues. Germline V gene lookup returns CDR1 SGHRS and CDR2 YFSETQ. Trimming took off 9 bases at V and 6 bases at J, with 12 bases between the two ends.